These T cell receptor beta chains were read from a single sample in a study of blood T cell repertoires in COVID-19. Generated by immunoSEQ multiplex PCR, the TCRdb table keeps only in-frame clones and is missing some. The repertoire holds around 250,000 clones, approximately 91% seen once, with 0.9% to 1% in the top ten. The sequenced sample consisted of peripheral blood. The receptor source for this set is a woman aged 40 to 50 who had recovered from COVID-19. The conserved cysteine and the conserved F or W are not part of the CDR3 here. The order of the fields is V gene, J gene, CDR3 protein.

V gene: TRBV18
J gene: TRBJ1-5
CDR3 protein: ASSPEPGNQPQH

V gene: TRBV6-2/TRBV6-3
J gene: TRBJ2-7
CDR3 protein: ASSYSTPYEQY

V gene: TRBV18
J gene: TRBJ2-7
CDR3 protein: ASSPGLNSYEQY

V gene: TRBV7-2
J gene: TRBJ2-7
CDR3 protein: ASSLEPGQGNEQY

V gene: TRBV2
J gene: TRBJ2-3
CDR3 protein: ASTLGGISTDTQY

V gene: TRBV3-1/TRBV3-2
J gene: TRBJ2-3
CDR3 protein: ASSQDLPSGRGMADTQY

V gene: TRBV6-1
J gene: TRBJ2-7
CDR3 protein: ASSELPNQRGEQY

V gene: TRBV4-2
J gene: TRBJ2-7
CDR3 protein: ASSQAGGSRYEQY

V gene: TRBV19
J gene: TRBJ1-2
CDR3 protein: ASSHRGRDYGYT

V gene: TRBV7-9
J gene: TRBJ1-1
CDR3 protein: ASSLGLGRIAF

V gene: TRBV6-1
J gene: TRBJ1-2
CDR3 protein: ASSEARQGSRYGYT

V gene: TRBV10-1
J gene: TRBJ2-7
CDR3 protein: ASKQEGCEQY

V gene: TRBV13
J gene: TRBJ1-1
CDR3 protein: ASSLEATEGNTEAF

V gene: TRBV2
J gene: TRBJ2-3
CDR3 protein: ASSKLAGEPDTQY

V gene: TRBV5-1
J gene: TRBJ2-3
CDR3 protein: ASSFRTSGTDTQY

V gene: TRBV2
J gene: TRBJ2-4
CDR3 protein: ASSEALGVAKNIQY

V gene: TRBV19
J gene: TRBJ2-7
CDR3 protein: ASSTGQGLYEQY

V gene: TRBV12-5
J gene: TRBJ2-3
CDR3 protein: ASGLGLAGPRGTQY

V gene: TRBV28
J gene: TRBJ2-2
CDR3 protein: ASSLTGGPLTGELF